These 14 T cell receptor beta chains were sequenced from one sample in a study of shared clonotypes between healthy human individuals (dated by TCRdb to 2018 to 2020). Receptor libraries were prepared by the immunoSEQ multiplex PCR assay. TCRdb provides this immuneACCESS table in a form limited to in-frame rearrangements. Some clones are lacking; in checked studies, under half of them reflect an unresolved V gene, and why the rest are absent is not known. The sample records 1.5 million to 2.5 million clones, about 95% of which are singletons. The leading ten clones occupy 1% to 1.5% of the sample. CD8 naive samples were CD45RO-negative cells positively selected for CCR7, giving a CD45RA+CCR7+ population that excluded TemRA cells. Sequenced: naive CD8+ T cells sorted from blood. Interpreted using the paper, the cell subset or site label stands for: CD45RA+CCR7+. These receptors all come from a man aged 18 to 29 in good health.

V and J are TRBV14 and TRBJ2-2; D may be TRBD1 or TRBD2 (5 bases each). Germline CDR1 and CDR2: SGHDN and FVKESK. CDR3 length: 17 residues. V was trimmed by 0 bases and J by 7 bases, leaving 18 bases between them. The CDR3 sequence is CASSQDRRGPQDGELFF. The DNA of the CDR3 is TGTGCCAGCAGCCAAGATCGAAGGGGACCCCAGGACGGGGAGCTGTTTTTT. Full variable domain (outside the CDR3, taken from reference TRBV14 and TRBJ2-2): EAGVTQFPSHSVIEKGQTVTLRCDPISGHDNLYWYRRVMGKEIKFLLHFVKESKQDESGMPNNRFLAERTGGTYSTLKVQPAELEDSGVYFCASSQDRRGPQDGELFFGEGSRLTVL.

This chain links TRBV5-6 with TRBJ1-1, with 8 bases fitting TRBD1. V lost 4 bases, J lost 1 base, and 6 bases stayed unmatched. The germline CDR1 and CDR2 sequences are SGHDT and YYEEEE. This CDR3 has 15 residues. The CDR3 DNA follows: TGTGCCAGCAGCCCTTGGACAGGGACGAACACTGAAGCTTTCTTT. Translated: CASSPWTGTNTEAFF.

Only one count was recorded for this clone. The CDR3 region has the DNA TGTGCCAGCAGTCCGCTAACAGGGGAATCCACTGAAGCTTTCTTT. Its protein is CASSPLTGESTEAFF. The chain is built from TRBV6-5 and TRBJ1-1; 7 nucleotides agree with TRBD1. The germline V gene has CDR1 MNHEY and CDR2 SVGAGI. Trimming removed 5 bases from V and 4 bases from J; junction bases left unmatched: 10. The CDR3 covers 15 residues.

V and J are TRBV7-9 and TRBJ1-2; 7 nucleotides align to TRBD1. V shed 5 bases and J 6 bases; nucleotides not matched to a gene: 9. This CDR3 is built from 14 residues. Germline values: CDR1 SEHNR, CDR2 FQNEAQ (reference sequence). The CDR3 is CASSPGGGKDGYTF. Written as DNA, the CDR3 is TGTGCCAGCAGCCCAGGGGGAGGAAAGGATGGCTACACCTTC.

V gene TRBV19 combines with J gene TRBJ2-1; 9 positions match TRBD2. In germline, CDR1 is LNHDA, CDR2 SQIVND (reference sequence). J was trimmed by 6 bases and V by 3 bases; bases with no gene match: 3. The CDR3 is 14 amino acids. The DNA of the CDR3 is TGTGCCAGTAGTATGCTAGCGGGGAGCAATGAGCAGTTCTTC. Protein sequence: CASSMLAGSNEQFF.

The chain has TRBV19 and TRBJ2-7; 9 bases agree with TRBD1. V lost 3 bases to trimming and J lost 5 bases; unmatched junction nucleotides: 8. This CDR3 region has 15 residues. Germline lookup yields CDR1 LNHDA and CDR2 SQIVND (reference sequence). The CDR3 DNA is TGTGCCAGTAGTATGAAGGTTACAGGGGGCGACGAGCAGTACTTC. The encoded protein is CASSMKVTGGDEQYF. The whole variable domain, remainder taken from reference TRBV19 and TRBJ2-7, is DGGITQSPKYLFRKEGQNVTLSCEQNLNHDAMYWYRQDPGQGLRLIYYSQIVNDFQKGDIAEGYSVSREKKESFPLTVTSAQKNPTAFYLCASSMKVTGGDEQYFGPGTRLTVT.

V and J are TRBV4-2 and TRBJ2-7; D possibly corresponds to TRBD2 (6 bases). The V gene's germline CDR1 is LGHNA and CDR2 YNFKEQ. V lost 3 bases, J lost 3 bases, and 12 bases lay in between. This CDR3 is 14 amino acids long. CDR3 residues: CASSHAEGFYEQYF. CDR3 DNA sequence: TGTGCCAGCAGCCATGCGGAGGGGTTCTACGAGCAGTACTTC.

The V gene is TRBV4-2, the J gene TRBJ1-3; weak D call: TRBD1 (5 bases). Germline V CDR1 and CDR2: LGHNA, YNFKEQ. This CDR3 has 16 residues. The V and J ends lost 6 bases and 4 bases respectively, with 19 bases between them. CDR3 loop: CASSLIPEGAGNTIYF. For the CDR3, the DNA is TGTGCCAGCAGTCTCATACCCGAAGGGGCAGGAAACACCATATATTTT.

CDR3 amino acids: CASSSGGPAYEQYF. Written as DNA, the CDR3 is TGTGCCAGCAGCTCAGGAGGGCCAGCTTACGAGCAGTACTTC. The rearrangement links TRBV9 to TRBJ2-7, with a weak D call TRBD2 (6 bases). The CDR3 has 14 residues. Trimming removed 4 bases from V and 4 bases from J, with 15 bases in between. CDR1 SGDLS and CDR2 YYNGEE come from the germline V gene.

Only one count was recorded for this clone. V is TRBV28 and J is TRBJ2-2, with 13 bases that match TRBD2. V was clipped by 9 bases and J by 6 bases; unmatched bases: 7. The length of the CDR3 is 15 residues. The germline V gene has CDR1 MDHEN and CDR2 SYDVKM. The CDR3 sequence is CASCGLAGAPGELFF. The DNA of the CDR3 is TGTGCCAGTTGCGGACTAGCGGGAGCCCCCGGGGAGCTGTTTTTT.

This clone was counted a single time. V gene TRBV10-2 combines with J gene TRBJ2-7, with a possible D match to TRBD1 (5 bases). The CDR3 consists of 12 residues. Germline CDR1 and CDR2: WSHSY and SAAADI. The V and J ends lost 5 bases and 3 bases respectively, with 8 bases between them. In DNA, the CDR3 is TGCGCCAGCAGTCAGGGAAGCTACGAGCAGTACTTC. Its protein is CASSQGSYEQYF.

The CDR3 DNA follows: TGTGCCAGCAGCGCCAACCTCCAGGGAGCCACTGAAGCTTTCTTT. This gives the protein CASSANLQGATEAFF. The chain recombines TRBV6-5 with TRBJ1-1, with a tentative D call TRBD1 (5 bases). CDR3 length equals 15 residues. Germline V gives CDR1 MNHEY, CDR2 SVGAGI. V dropped 6 bases and J dropped 4 bases, with 18 bases sitting between them.

The chain combines TRBV7-9 with TRBJ1-2; D is perhaps TRBD1 (5 bases). The V end lost 1 base, the J end lost 8 bases, and 11 bases lay between the germline ends. The germline V gene encodes CDR1 SEHNR and CDR2 FQNEAQ (reference sequence). The CDR3 covers 13 residues. The CDR3 DNA is TGTGCCAGCAGCTTAGGGACAATTAGCGGCTACACCTTC. Protein sequence: CASSLGTISGYTF. Variable domain in full (rest from reference TRBV7-9 and TRBJ1-2): DTGVSQNPRHKITKRGQNVTFRCDPISEHNRLYWYRQTLGQGPEFLTYFQNEAQLEKSRLLSDRFSAERPKGSFSTLEIQRTEQGDSAMYLCASSLGTISGYTFGSGTRLTVV.

The chain couples TRBV4-1 to TRBJ1-2; D remains ambiguous. Trimming removed 0 bases from V and 0 bases from J, with 11 bases in between. Germline loops: CDR1 MGHRA, CDR2 YSYEKL. This CDR3 contains 16 residues. In DNA form, the CDR3 reads TGCGCCAGCAGCCAAGATTGGCCGGGCGCTAACTATGGCTACACCTTC. As protein: CASSQDWPGANYGYTF.